The 27 T cell receptor beta chains below were found in one sample sequenced in a study of beta chain features in type 1 diabetes. Findings of the study overall: TCRB CDR3s were moderately but significantly shorter in Type 1 diabetes patients in all four CD4+ subsets.

Expressed TCRB transcripts were sequenced, since all the RNA that had been isolated was reverse transcribed. The data were produced by immunoSEQ multiplex PCR, yet TCRdb's version contains in-frame clones alone and is incomplete. The sample lists 600,000 to 700,000 clones; around an eighth were seen once. Their cognate antigens are unknown. The sequencing sample was made of naive CD4+ T cells from blood. The receptors here all came from a man in his late teens or twenties with type 1 diabetes.

This sequence joins TRBV5-4 and TRBJ2-5; no reliable D call. Trimming pared 4 bases from V and 11 bases from J, leaving 15 bases between. Per the germline V gene, CDR1 is SGHNT and CDR2 is YYREEE (reference sequence). This CDR3 spans 12 amino acids. CDR3 in amino acids: CASSPNGPQQYF. The CDR3 DNA reads as TGTGCCAGCAGCCCGAACGGGCCGCAGCAGTACTTC.

The chain links TRBV4-2 to TRBJ1-1; D perhaps matches TRBD1 (6 bases). Germline CDR1 is LGHNA and CDR2 is YNFKEQ. Trimming stripped 8 bases from V and 5 bases from J, with 12 bases between. This CDR3 has 12 residues. CDR3 region: CASLGARTEAFF. CDR3 nucleotide sequence: TGTGCCAGCTTGGGGGCGCGTACTGAAGCTTTCTTT.

The chain combines TRBV11-2 with TRBJ1-5; D remains unclear. The CDR3 covers 15 residues. Between the trimmed V and J ends, which lost 4 bases and 0 bases, there was a span of 10 bases. The germline gives CDR1 SGHAT, CDR2 FQNNGV. The CDR3 spells CASSYELNSNQPQHF. In DNA, the CDR3 is TGTGCCAGCAGCTATGAGTTGAATAGCAATCAGCCCCAGCATTTT.

V and J are TRBV7-3 and TRBJ2-1; D might be TRBD2 (6 bases). Trimming took off 5 bases at V and 6 bases at J, with 11 bases between the two ends. Germline V lookup: CDR1 SGHTA, CDR2 FQGTGA. The CDR3 contains 13 residues. The CDR3: CASSPGGINEQFF. The CDR3, as DNA: TGTGCCAGCAGCCCTGGAGGGATCAATGAGCAGTTCTTC.

The chain joins TRBV9 to TRBJ2-6; D tentatively reads TRBD1 or TRBD2 (5 bases each). V was clipped by 0 bases and J by 3 bases, with 13 bases between them. This CDR3 is built from 17 residues. The germline V gene has CDR1 SGDLS and CDR2 YYNGEE. CDR3 loop: CASSVGWRGDGANVLTF. CDR3 DNA sequence: TGTGCCAGCAGCGTAGGCTGGAGAGGGGATGGGGCCAACGTCCTGACTTTC.

This sequence joins TRBV18 and TRBJ1-1; TRBD1 matches 8 bases. This CDR3 has 13 amino acids. Per germline, CDR1 KGHSH and CDR2 LQKENI. With 3 bases clipped from V and 11 bases from J, the junction kept 8 bases outside the gene matches. CDR3 sequence (DNA): TGTGCCAGCTCACCGGACGGACAGGGCCGGGCTTTCTTT. This gives the protein CASSPDGQGRAFF.

The chain is built from TRBV2 and TRBJ1-1; D remains unclear. This CDR3 has 12 residues. Germline CDR1 is SNHLY and CDR2 is FYNNEI. V gave up 7 bases and J gave up 3 bases, with 9 bases separating them. The CDR3 is CASTGEHTEAFF. In DNA, the CDR3 is TGTGCCAGCACCGGGGAGCACACTGAAGCTTTCTTT.

This clone occurred a few times. The V and J genes are TRBV7-2 and TRBJ2-1, with D perhaps matching TRBD1 (5 bases). Germline loops: CDR1 SGHTA, CDR2 FQGNSA. CDR3 length: 15 residues. With 2 bases removed from V and 4 bases from J, the gap between germline ends came to 12 bases. CDR3 residues: CASSLTGRDYNEQFF. CDR3 nucleotide sequence: TGTGCCAGCAGCTTAACGGGCAGGGATTACAATGAGCAGTTCTTC.

The genes are TRBV28 and TRBJ1-1; no firm D call. CDR3 size: 13 residues. Germline V gene data show CDR1 as MDHEN and CDR2 as SYDVKM. V was shortened by 5 bases and J by 1 base, with 8 bases between the two germline ends. The CDR3 region has the DNA TGTGCCAGCAGTACACACCAGAACACTGAAGCTTTCTTT. Translating it yields CASSTHQNTEAFF.

The chain uses TRBV12-5 and TRBJ1-2; unclear D gene. This CDR3 spans 13 amino acids. Germline values: CDR1 LGHNT, CDR2 FRNRAP. Trimming cost V 1 base and J 7 bases, with 10 bases left between them. DNA of the CDR3: TGTGCTAGTGGTTTGGAACGTTGGTCTGGCTACACCTTC. As protein: CASGLERWSGYTF. The entire variable domain, with the rest obtained from reference TRBV12-5 and TRBJ1-2, is as follows: DARVTQTPRHKVTEMGQEVTMRCQPILGHNTVFWYRQTMMQGLELLAYFRNRAPLDDSGMPKDRFSAEMPDATLATLKIQPSEPRDSAVYFCASGLERWSGYTFGSGTRLTVV.

The chain links TRBV27 to TRBJ1-5, with D possibly matching TRBD1 (6 bases). CDR1 and CDR2 from the germline V gene are MNHEY and SMNVEV (reference sequence). This CDR3 has 15 residues. V gave up 2 bases and J gave up 5 bases, with 13 bases separating them. The CDR3 nucleotides read TGTGCCAGCAGTTTAGGGCAGGGGTACGATCAGCCCCAGCATTTT. Protein product: CASSLGQGYDQPQHF.

The chain joins TRBV5-4 to TRBJ2-7, with D unclear. This CDR3 contains 12 residues. Germline V lookup: CDR1 SGHNT, CDR2 YYREEE (reference sequence). V gave up 0 bases and J gave up 5 bases, with 6 bases separating them. CDR3 region: CASSLARDEQYF. CDR3 bases: TGTGCCAGCAGCTTGGCCCGGGACGAGCAGTACTTC.

This clone was counted only a few times. This rearrangement joins TRBV28 to TRBJ2-1, with 7 bases matching TRBD2. CDR3 length: 15 residues. Germline CDR1 MDHEN, CDR2 SYDVKM. J lost 5 bases, V lost 8 bases, and 12 bases had no gene match. The CDR3 DNA is TGTGCCAGCCGGGGGATGGGGGGGACTAACAATGAGCAGTTCTTC. Its translation: CASRGMGGTNNEQFF.

The rearrangement uses TRBV7-2 and TRBJ1-5, with a weak D call TRBD1 (5 bases). Per germline, CDR1 SGHTA and CDR2 FQGNSA. The CDR3 contains 13 residues. V lost 4 bases to trimming and J lost 6 bases, with 10 bases between them. Here the CDR3 reads CASSSQGGQPQHF. DNA for the CDR3: TGTGCCAGCAGCTCCCAGGGCGGTCAGCCCCAGCATTTT.

CDR3 nucleotides: TGTGCCAGCAGCTTAGCTCATGCTAACTATGGCTACACCTTC. Protein sequence: CASSLAHANYGYTF. This chain connects TRBV7-2 to TRBJ1-2; D gene unclear. The CDR3 has 14 amino acids. V lost 0 bases to trimming and J lost 0 bases, with 5 bases between them. Germline V gene data show CDR1 as SGHTA and CDR2 as FQGNSA.

There are a few counts of this clone. J is TRBJ2-5 and V is TRBV18; 10 nucleotides align to TRBD1. The V gene's germline CDR1 is KGHSH and CDR2 LQKENI. The CDR3 extends over 15 amino acids. Germline trimming cut 5 bases from V and 0 bases from J; bases unmatched to any gene: 3. The CDR3 reads CASSGQGDNQETQYF. CDR3 DNA: TGTGCCAGCTCAGGACAGGGGGATAACCAAGAGACCCAGTACTTC.

The chain links TRBV14 to TRBJ1-1; possible D gene TRBD1, 5 bases. V gave up 2 bases and J gave up 5 bases, with 18 bases separating them. Looked up from germline, CDR1 is SGHDN and CDR2 is FVKESK. There are 16 residues in the CDR3. This CDR3 reads CASSQSPPSGGTEAFF. CDR3 sequence (DNA): TGTGCCAGCAGCCAAAGCCCCCCCAGTGGGGGGACTGAAGCTTTCTTT.

This sequence joins TRBV19 and TRBJ2-1; D possibly corresponds to TRBD2 (6 bases). Germline CDR1 and CDR2: LNHDA and SQIVND (reference sequence). Trimming stripped 4 bases from V and 9 bases from J, with 16 bases between. CDR3 length: 14 amino acids. The CDR3 loop reads CASSTPPGRGEQFF. The CDR3, as DNA: TGTGCCAGTAGTACCCCTCCGGGGCGGGGTGAGCAGTTCTTC.

The sample holds a few counts of this clone. The genes are TRBV4-1 and TRBJ2-3; possible D gene TRBD2, 5 bases. Germline CDR1 MGHRA, CDR2 YSYEKL. Between the trimmed V and J ends, which lost 4 bases and 2 bases, there was a span of 16 bases. CDR3 length equals 16 residues. CDR3: CASSPQGQAVTDTQYF. The CDR3 region has the DNA TGCGCCAGCAGCCCCCAAGGCCAAGCGGTCACAGATACGCAGTATTTT.

CDR3 sequence: CASSGTGFDQPQHF. As DNA, the CDR3 is TGTGCCAGCAGCGGGACAGGGTTCGATCAGCCCCAGCATTTT. The V call is TRBV5-6, the J call TRBJ1-5; the match to TRBD1 covers 9 bases. J was trimmed by 5 bases and V by 4 bases; bases with no gene match: 4. Germline values: CDR1 SGHDT, CDR2 YYEEEE. This CDR3 has 14 residues.

This clone has only a few counts. The chain couples TRBV4-2 to TRBJ2-6; maybe TRBD2 (6 bases). The germline V and J ends were trimmed by 0 bases and 9 bases, with 9 bases remaining between them. Germline V gene data show CDR1 as LGHNA and CDR2 as YNFKEQ. The CDR3 totals 14 residues. This CDR3 reads CASSQDQGGNVLTF. The DNA of the CDR3 is TGTGCCAGCAGCCAAGATCAGGGAGGCAACGTCCTGACTTTC.

The gene calls are TRBV7-2 and TRBJ2-7; no reliable D call. Germline loops: CDR1 SGHTA, CDR2 FQGNSA. Trimming shortened V by 1 base and J by 2 bases, and 6 bases separated the two germline ends. This CDR3 contains 13 residues. The CDR3: CASSLVEPYEQYF. The CDR3 DNA reads as TGTGCCAGCAGCTTAGTGGAGCCCTACGAGCAGTACTTC. The full variable domain, rest sourced from reference TRBV7-2 and TRBJ2-7, is GAGVSQSPSNKVTEKGKDVELRCDPISGHTALYWYRQSLGQGLEFLIYFQGNSAPDKSGLPSDRFSAERTGGSVSTLTIQRTQQEDSAVYLCASSLVEPYEQYFGPGTRLTVT.

This clone was observed a few times. The V and J genes are TRBV19 and TRBJ2-1, with TRBD1 matching over 7 bases. The CDR3 contains 13 residues. V lost 3 bases, J lost 12 bases, and 8 bases stayed unmatched. Germline CDR1 and CDR2: LNHDA and SQIVND (reference sequence). In DNA form, the CDR3 reads TGTGCCAGTAGTATTATAGACAGGGAGTGGCAGTTCTTC. This gives the protein CASSIIDREWQFF.

There are a few counts of this clone. The chain carries TRBV27 and TRBJ1-2; TRBD1 agrees at 7 bases. The CDR3 is 17 amino acids. CDR1 is MNHEY, CDR2 SMNVEV, per germline (reference sequence). Trimming cost V 5 bases and J 1 base; bases outside gene matches: 13. CDR3 sequence: CASSKNRGPSDNYGYTF. For the CDR3, the DNA is TGTGCCAGCAGTAAAAACAGGGGCCCCAGTGATAACTATGGCTACACCTTC.

This clone was picked up a small number of times. The genes are TRBV10-3 and TRBJ1-2; 8 bases are shared with TRBD1. The CDR3 covers 15 residues. Germline values: CDR1 ENHRY, CDR2 SYGVKD. V was clipped by 2 bases and J by 4 bases; unmatched bases: 6. The CDR3 spells CAISEGTGRGYGYTF. Here the CDR3 DNA reads TGTGCCATCAGTGAGGGGACAGGCAGAGGCTATGGCTACACCTTC.

The V and J genes are TRBV7-6 and TRBJ2-7; possible D gene TRBD2, 5 bases. The CDR3 spans 18 residues. Germline loops: CDR1 SGHVS, CDR2 FNYEAQ. Trimming removed 1 base from V and 3 bases from J, with 22 bases in between. The CDR3: CASSLGPPGRLEGYEQYF. CDR3 sequence (DNA): TGTGCCAGCAGCTTAGGACCTCCCGGGCGGTTAGAGGGCTACGAGCAGTACTTC.

This clone turned up a few times. The V gene is TRBV5-1, the J gene TRBJ2-1; 8 bases fit TRBD1. Germline CDR1 is SGHRS and CDR2 is YFSETQ. CDR3 length equals 15 residues. J lost 8 bases, V lost 2 bases, and 9 bases had no gene match. CDR3 in DNA: TGCGCCAGCAGCTTAGGACAGGGTAATTTCGATGAGCAGTTCTTC. Protein product: CASSLGQGNFDEQFF.